The 21 T cell receptor beta chains presented below share a single source sample, sequenced in a study of shared clonotypes between healthy human individuals. Libraries were prepared by immunoSEQ multiplex PCR; TCRdb keeps only in-frame clonotypes and omits some of them. Found here are 2 million to 3 million clones, approximately 92% of them singletons; the top ten hold under 0.15%. Sequences were obtained from naive CD4+ T cells sorted from blood. As for subset: CD45RA+ positively selected. The receptors here all came from a man between 18 and 29 years old in good health.

This clone was seen once. This sequence joins TRBV30 and TRBJ2-7; D is ambiguous. CDR3 length equals 15 residues. Trimming took 2 bases from V and 6 from J, leaving 20 bases between them. Germline CDR1 is GTSNPN and CDR2 is SVGIG (reference sequence). CDR3 nucleotides: TGTGCCTGGAGTAGAATACATCATGGGGAATTCGAGCAGTACTTC. Translated, it gives CAWSRIHHGEFEQYF. Using reference TRBV30 and TRBJ2-7 for the parts outside the CDR3, the full variable domain is SQTIHQWPATLVQPVGSPLSLECTVEGTSNPNLYWYRQAAGRGLQLLFYSVGIGQISSEVPQNLSASRPQDRQFILSSKKLLLSDSGFYLCAWSRIHHGEFEQYFGPGTRLTVT.

The rearrangement links TRBV9 to TRBJ2-1; D might be TRBD1 (8 bases). This CDR3 is 18 amino acids long. The V end lost 6 bases, the J end lost 2 bases, and 24 bases lay between the germline ends. Germline-derived CDR1 and CDR2 are SGDLS and YYNGEE. The CDR3 loop is CASTVGGNPGGAYNEQFF. The CDR3 DNA follows: TGTGCCAGCACCGTCGGGGGGAACCCAGGGGGCGCCTACAATGAGCAGTTCTTC.

The CDR3 DNA is TGCGCCAGCAGCCAAGTTGGGGCCTGGACAGGCGGCGAAAAACTGTTTTTT. Its translation is CASSQVGAWTGGEKLFF. This chain uses TRBV4-1 with TRBJ1-4; TRBD1 matches 7 bases. V shed 1 base and J 8 bases; nucleotides not matched to a gene: 13. The germline CDR1 and CDR2 sequences are MGHRA and YSYEKL. This CDR3 comprises 17 residues.

This chain links TRBV28 with TRBJ1-5; D call uncertain. The CDR3 is made up of 15 amino acids. In germline, CDR1 is MDHEN, CDR2 SYDVKM. The V end lost 8 bases, the J end lost 2 bases, and 16 bases lay between the germline ends. The CDR3 nucleotides read TGTGCCAGCGAGAGGAGGGCAGGTGGCAATCAGCCCCAGCATTTT. This codes for CASERRAGGNQPQHF.

This sequence joins TRBV18 and TRBJ1-4, with D perhaps TRBD1 (6 bases). The germline V gene encodes CDR1 KGHSH and CDR2 LQKENI. V was cut by 3 bases and J by 4 bases, with 12 bases left in between. The CDR3 extends over 15 amino acids. CDR3 DNA: TGTGCCAGCTCACCTCAGACAGGAAATAATGAAAAACTGTTTTTT. It translates to CASSPQTGNNEKLFF.

V and J are TRBV12-5 and TRBJ2-3; no firm D call. This CDR3 region has 14 residues. The ends were cut back, 1 base at V and 2 bases at J, with 7 bases in the middle. Germline CDR1 LGHNT, CDR2 FRNRAP. The CDR3 reads CASGLALVTDTQYF. CDR3 sequence (DNA): TGTGCTAGTGGTTTGGCTCTGGTCACAGATACGCAGTATTTT.

The chain uses TRBV27 and TRBJ2-5; D is ambiguous. With 6 bases removed from V and 2 bases from J, the gap between germline ends came to 13 bases. The CDR3 has 14 residues. Germline CDR1 is MNHEY and CDR2 is SMNVEV (reference sequence). The CDR3 spells CASSLVYGQETQYF. CDR3 sequence (DNA): TGTGCCAGCAGCCTGGTGTATGGACAAGAGACCCAGTACTTC.

For this clone: Other DNA sequences of this sample code for an identical CDR3. V is TRBV27 and J is TRBJ1-1, with D possibly being TRBD1 (5 bases). Trimming stripped 6 bases from V and 1 base from J, with 12 bases between. Looked up from germline, CDR1 is MNHEY and CDR2 is SMNVEV (reference sequence). The CDR3 is 14 residues long. In nucleotides, the CDR3 is TGTGCCAGCAGCTACAGGCTGGAGAACACTGAAGCTTTCTTT. Translated: CASSYRLENTEAFF.

V gene TRBV19 combines with J gene TRBJ2-5, with D possibly matching TRBD2 (6 bases). The V and J ends lost 7 bases and 2 bases respectively, with 11 bases between them. The CDR3 runs 13 residues. Per the germline V gene, CDR1 is LNHDA and CDR2 is SQIVND (reference sequence). The CDR3 nucleotides read TGTGCCAGTACAGCGGGCGGACAAGAGACCCAGTACTTC. This translates into CASTAGGQETQYF.

This chain connects TRBV6-5 to TRBJ2-2; 10 nucleotides align to TRBD2. The CDR3 has 15 amino acids. The germline V gene has CDR1 MNHEY and CDR2 SVGAGI. After removal of 6 bases from V and 4 bases from J, the junction contained 5 bases not matched to a gene. Written as DNA, the CDR3 is TGTGCCAGCAGCCAATTAGCGGGAGGCACCGGGGAGCTGTTTTTT. This codes for CASSQLAGGTGELFF.

The table lists this clone with a count of one. J is TRBJ1-1 and V is TRBV27, with a tentative D call TRBD1 (6 bases). Germline lookup yields CDR1 MNHEY and CDR2 SMNVEV (reference sequence). The V and J ends lost 2 bases and 0 bases respectively, with 7 bases between them. The CDR3 has 14 residues. The chain's CDR3 is CASSLDRLNTEAFF. Written as DNA, the CDR3 is TGTGCCAGCAGTTTAGACAGGTTGAACACTGAAGCTTTCTTT.

This chain connects TRBV5-4 to TRBJ2-5; D might be TRBD1 (6 bases). The CDR3 covers 13 residues. V shed 0 bases and J shed 5 bases, with 8 bases lying between them. The V gene's germline CDR1 is SGHNT and CDR2 YYREEE (reference sequence). CDR3 residues: CASSLAGDETQYF. The DNA of the CDR3 is TGTGCCAGCAGCTTGGCAGGGGACGAGACCCAGTACTTC. Supplemented by reference TRBV5-4 and TRBJ2-5, the full variable domain reads ETGVTQSPTHLIKTRGQQVTLRCSSQSGHNTVSWYQQALGQGPQFIFQYYREEENGRGNFPPRFSGLQFPNYSSELNVNALELDDSALYLCASSLAGDETQYFGPGTRLLVL.

The V call is TRBV7-9, the J call TRBJ2-1, with D perhaps matching TRBD1 or TRBD2 (5 bases each). CDR3 length: 12 amino acids. Trimming removed 5 bases at V and 10 bases at J, with 12 bases between. Germline V lookup: CDR1 SEHNR, CDR2 FQNEAQ (reference sequence). The chain's CDR3 is CASSLPGQEQFF. The CDR3 DNA reads TGTGCCAGCAGCCTCCCGGGGCAGGAGCAGTTCTTC. Full variable domain (rest looked up from reference TRBV7-9 and TRBJ2-1): DTGVSQNPRHKITKRGQNVTFRCDPISEHNRLYWYRQTLGQGPEFLTYFQNEAQLEKSRLLSDRFSAERPKGSFSTLEIQRTEQGDSAMYLCASSLPGQEQFFGPGTRLTVL.

This clone was picked up one time. This chain's CDR3 is CSARGTGGYTF. The CDR3 region has the DNA TGCAGTGCTAGGGGTACGGGTGGCTACACCTTC. The rearrangement uses TRBV20-1 and TRBJ1-2; D unclear. Germline V lookup: CDR1 DFQATT, CDR2 SNEGSKA (reference sequence). The CDR3 totals 11 residues. The V gene lost 3 bases and the J gene lost 7 bases, with 9 bases spanning the gap.

This clone has only one observation. V and J are TRBV4-3 and TRBJ2-7; TRBD1 agrees at 7 bases. This CDR3 is built from 16 residues. After removal of 0 bases from V and 3 bases from J, the junction contained 8 bases not matched to a gene. Germline loops: CDR1 LGHNA, CDR2 YSLEER. The CDR3 DNA is TGCGCCAGCAGCCAAGAAATCGGACAGGCCCGCTACGAGCAGTACTTC. Translation gives CASSQEIGQARYEQYF.

The chain links TRBV2 to TRBJ2-3, with D uncertain. Per the germline V gene, CDR1 is SNHLY and CDR2 is FYNNEI. This CDR3 has 14 amino acids. Between the trimmed V and J ends, which lost 1 base and 4 bases, there was a span of 9 bases. The CDR3: CASSEGTPADTQYF. The CDR3 coding sequence is TGTGCCAGCAGTGAAGGGACCCCGGCAGATACGCAGTATTTT. The variable domain in full, with the rest retrieved from reference TRBV2 and TRBJ2-3, is EPEVTQTPSHQVTQMGQEVILRCVPISNHLYFYWYRQILGQKVEFLVSFYNNEISEKSEIFDDQFSVERPDGSNFTLKIRSTKLEDSAMYFCASSEGTPADTQYFGPGTRLTVL.

V gene TRBV6-5 combines with J gene TRBJ2-3; TRBD1 matches at 9 bases. The CDR3 sequence is 13 residues long. Germline loops: CDR1 MNHEY, CDR2 SVGAGI. V dropped 6 bases and J dropped 10; count of bases not matched to a gene: 8. CDR3 sequence: CASSPRGDRAQYF. CDR3 nucleotides: TGTGCCAGCAGCCCAAGAGGGGACAGGGCGCAGTATTTT.

A note on this clone: The same CDR3 arises from other DNA sequences in this sample as well. The chain has TRBV10-3 and TRBJ1-2; 7 bases agree with TRBD1. Germline V CDR1 and CDR2: ENHRY, SYGVKD. CDR3 size: 13 residues. V gave up 6 bases and J gave up 2 bases; unmatched junction bases: 3. The DNA of the CDR3 is TGTGCCATCAGCGAGGGACAGAACTATGGCTACACCTTC. Encoded protein: CAISEGQNYGYTF.

The chain carries TRBV6-6 and TRBJ1-5, with D tentatively TRBD1 (5 bases). V lost 2 bases and J lost 8, with 16 bases in between. CDR1 MNHNY and CDR2 SVGAGI come from the germline V gene (reference sequence). The CDR3 runs 15 residues. As DNA, the CDR3 is TGTGCCAGCAGTTACGCTCAGGGCAGTTTAGAGCCCCAGCATTTT. Translating gives CASSYAQGSLEPQHF.

The rearrangement links TRBV27 to TRBJ2-2; D unclear. Between the trimmed V and J ends, which lost 4 bases and 2 bases, there was a span of 8 bases. Germline assignment: CDR1 MNHEY and CDR2 SMNVEV (reference sequence). This CDR3 region has 14 residues. The CDR3 bases are TGTGCCAGCAGTTCGATGGTTAACACCGGGGAGCTGTTTTTT. Its protein product is CASSSMVNTGELFF.

This clone was recorded once. The rearrangement joins TRBV6-1 to TRBJ1-2; no reliable D call. Germline-derived CDR1 and CDR2 are MNHNS and SASEGT. There are 13 residues in the CDR3. V was trimmed by 2 bases and J by 4 bases, leaving 8 bases between them. The CDR3 region is CASSEQMGYGYTF. DNA of the CDR3: TGTGCCAGCAGTGAACAGATGGGCTATGGCTACACCTTC.